This T cell receptor (beta chain) was recorded in a study of blood T cells in healthy people across ages. Whole-study context: The capture of about one barcoded beta molecule per two T cells was achieved by template switching.

The use of a sample-barcoded 5' primer and a J-beta primer mix characterized a second PCR of about 7 to 12 cycles. TCRdb itself ran the 5' RACE reads through MiXCR, one entry per CDR3 protein. The sample includes 1.5 million to 2 million distinct CDR3 sequences, 25% to 30% of them seen just once. The CDR3 loop spans 14 amino acids. Concerning this clonotype: The antigen is not known. A much larger clonotype is one base distant, so this may be a read error.

Overall study findings and caveats: The study found TCR beta diversity correlated strongly with naive T cell percentage.

Extracted total RNA amounted to at least 6 micrograms for each sample. The sample comprised blood. This clonotype was obtained from a woman in her twenties or thirties in good health. The chain has TRBV12-3 or TRBV12-4 and TRBJ2-5, with D possibly matching TRBD2 (7 bases). The DNA matches TRBJ2-7 better at its end, which makes the J call doubtful. For the CDR3, the DNA is TGTGCCAACAGTTTTCGAGGGGGGGCCGCCGAGCAGTACTTC. This translates into CANSFRGGAAEQYF.